This T cell receptor (beta chain) was recorded in a study of vaccination effects on CD4 cells after COVID-19. About the research overall: Everyone in the study got two shots of either the BNT162b2 or mRNA-1273 vaccine. The study, taken as a whole, reports: Early timepoints after infection were absent, and convalescent patients were few in the study.

The CDR3 extends over 15 amino acids. V was clipped by 1 base and J by 1 base, with 10 bases between them. Germline V gene lookup returns CDR1 SGHTA and CDR2 FQGNSA. Antigen-specific CD4+ T cells were expanded with viral peptide pools in the ViraFEST assay before sequencing. On day 10 of culture, CD4+ T cells were separated out. PCR showed that the person got SARS-CoV-2 infection at some point between March and December 2020. Cultivation was performed at approximately 2.1 million PBMC per well with 8 to 10 IU/ml IL-2 and 9.5 to 10 ug/ml peptides added. Half the medium was replaced with IL-2 medium on days 3 and 7. Assay: immunoSEQ multiplex PCR; the TCRdb copy retains only in-frame clones and omits some. In the table there are around 37,000 clones, around 78% of which are singletons. Points on this clone: The antigen is unknown.

The sample was CD4+ T cells from PBMCs cultured with a peptide pool, taken before COVID-19 vaccination. The chain has TRBV7-2 and TRBJ1-1; D is undetermined. This clonotype was obtained from a human donor who had a prior SARS-CoV-2 infection. CDR3 sequence (DNA): TGTGCCAGCAGCTTAGGGGCTGTAGAGAACACTGAAGCTTTCTTT. It is translated as CASSLGAVENTEAFF.